One and the same sample provided the 32 T cell receptor beta chains below, sequenced in a study of control samples from healthy donors and cancer patients. Clones were sequenced by immunoSEQ multiplex PCR, and TCRdb holds only the in-frame ones, with some missing. The sample carries 100,000 to 150,000 clones, about 92% recorded once. The source material was blood. The receptors come from a woman between 45 and 60 years old in good health.

This CDR3 reads CASSYYGGREQYF. In DNA form, the CDR3 reads TGTGCCAGCAGTTATTATGGGGGGCGCGAGCAGTACTTC. The chain links TRBV6-6 to TRBJ2-7; tentatively, D is TRBD1 or TRBD2 (6 bases each). The germline V and J ends were trimmed by 3 bases and 6 bases, with 12 bases remaining between them. Per the germline V gene, CDR1 is MNHNY and CDR2 is SVGAGI (reference sequence). The CDR3 runs to 13 residues.

The CDR3 protein is CASSFGTGTAFF. The CDR3 bases are TGTGCCAGCAGCTTTGGGACCGGGACAGCTTTCTTT. V gene TRBV28 combines with J gene TRBJ1-1; a weak D match, TRBD1 (5 bases). Trimming took off 6 bases at V and 10 bases at J, with 15 bases between the two ends. In germline, CDR1 is MDHEN, CDR2 SYDVKM. This CDR3 comprises 12 residues.

The J gene is TRBJ2-1, the V gene TRBV30; no clear D gene. Between the trimmed V and J ends, which lost 4 bases and 4 bases, there was a span of 20 bases. Germline V gives CDR1 GTSNPN, CDR2 SVGIG (reference sequence). The CDR3 is 16 amino acids. The CDR3 DNA is TGTGCCTGGACCCCACCTCTCCAGGTAGTATACAATGAGCAGTTCTTC. It translates to CAWTPPLQVVYNEQFF.

V is TRBV19 and J is TRBJ2-5, with 11 bases fitting TRBD1. Germline CDR1 LNHDA, CDR2 SQIVND (reference sequence). The ends lost 3 bases at V and 5 bases at J; junction bases unmatched: 8. This CDR3 has 16 amino acids. The CDR3 DNA sequence: TGTGCCAGTAGTATCGGACAGGGGGCCCAGGGGGAGACCCAGTACTTC. Protein: CASSIGQGAQGETQYF.

CDR3 protein: CASSFRTGDGYTF. CDR3 bases: TGTGCCAGCAGTTTCCGGACAGGGGATGGCTACACCTTC. The chain combines TRBV27 with TRBJ1-2; the match to TRBD1 covers 9 bases. Trimming at V came to 3 bases and at J to 6 bases, leaving 2 bases not matched to a gene. Germline V gene lookup returns CDR1 MNHEY and CDR2 SMNVEV (reference sequence). The CDR3 totals 13 residues.

This chain's CDR3 is CASSFQGHNSPLHF. The CDR3 nucleotides read TGTGCCAGCAGCTTCCAGGGGCATAATTCACCCCTCCACTTT. The V gene is TRBV5-6, the J gene TRBJ1-6, with a tentative D call TRBD1 (6 bases). CDR1 and CDR2 from the germline V gene are SGHDT and YYEEEE. Trimming took off 2 bases at V and 5 bases at J, with 8 bases between the two ends. The CDR3 runs to 14 residues. The entire variable domain, with the rest obtained from reference TRBV5-6 and TRBJ1-6, is as follows: DAGVTQSPTHLIKTRGQQVTLRCSPKSGHDTVSWYQQALGQGPQFIFQYYEEEERQRGNFPDRFSGHQFPNYSSELNVNALLLGDSALYLCASSFQGHNSPLHFGNGTRLTVT.

The chain links TRBV14 to TRBJ2-7; D might be TRBD1 or TRBD2, each matching 6 bases. The CDR3 runs to 16 residues. V was cut by 4 bases and J by 0 bases, with 16 bases left in between. Germline V gene data show CDR1 as SGHDN and CDR2 as FVKESK. CDR3 DNA sequence: TGTGCCAGCAGCCGGCTGGGGGGCGTTGGCTCCTACGAGCAGTACTTC. This encodes CASSRLGGVGSYEQYF. The variable domain in full, completed from reference TRBV14 and TRBJ2-7, reads EAGVTQFPSHSVIEKGQTVTLRCDPISGHDNLYWYRRVMGKEIKFLLHFVKESKQDESGMPNNRFLAERTGGTYSTLKVQPAELEDSGVYFCASSRLGGVGSYEQYFGPGTRLTVT.

The chain carries TRBV4-1 and TRBJ1-2, with 7 bases matching TRBD1. CDR1 MGHRA and CDR2 YSYEKL come from the germline V gene. This CDR3 is built from 11 residues. V lost 8 bases to trimming and J lost 4 bases; unmatched junction nucleotides: 1. CDR3 in amino acids: CASSGGYGYTF. Here the CDR3 DNA reads TGCGCCAGCTCAGGGGGCTATGGCTACACCTTC.

This clone was counted once. The V call is TRBV4-2, the J call TRBJ2-7, with D hard to call. Germline values: CDR1 LGHNA, CDR2 YNFKEQ. The CDR3 is 11 residues long. V dropped 0 bases and J dropped 7 bases, with 4 bases sitting between them. DNA of the CDR3: TGTGCCAGCAGCCAAGAGGGAGAGCAGTACTTC. It translates to CASSQEGEQYF.

The chain employs TRBV6-5 and TRBJ2-5, with D possibly matching TRBD2 (5 bases). Per the germline V gene, CDR1 is MNHEY and CDR2 is SVGAGI. Trimming removed 6 bases from V and 2 bases from J, with 13 bases in between. This CDR3 has 14 residues. The CDR3 is CASRGIGGQETQYF. As DNA, the CDR3 is TGTGCCAGCAGGGGAATTGGAGGACAAGAGACCCAGTACTTC.

This sequence joins TRBV3-1 (or the pseudogene TRBV3-2) and TRBJ2-3, with TRBD2 identical over 10 bases. This CDR3 comprises 17 residues. The germline V gene encodes CDR1 LGHDT and CDR2 YNNKEL (reference sequence). Losses at the gene ends were 3 bases for V and 0 bases for J; bases not matched to a gene: 6. CDR3 amino acids: CASSQSAGGRSTDTQYF. Here the CDR3 DNA reads TGTGCCAGCAGCCAGTCAGCGGGGGGGAGGAGCACAGATACGCAGTATTTT.

V gene TRBV6-1 combines with J gene TRBJ2-7; D gene ambiguous. V lost 2 bases to trimming and J lost 0 bases, with 8 bases between them. The CDR3 runs to 14 residues. Germline V gives CDR1 MNHNS, CDR2 SASEGT. CDR3 coding DNA: TGTGCCAGCAGTGAATGGCGCTACTCCTACGAGCAGTACTTC. Translated, it gives CASSEWRYSYEQYF.

V gene TRBV21-1 combines with J gene TRBJ1-5. TRBV21-1 is tagged as a pseudogene. The length of the CDR3 is 16 residues. The CDR3 loop is CASTEGAVDSNQPQHF. The DNA of the CDR3 is TGTGCCAGCACGGAGGGAGCAGTTGATAGCAATCAGCCCCAGCATTTT.

CDR3 in DNA: TGCGCCAGCAGCTTGGTACGGGCCGATGGGAATGGCTACACCTTC. It translates to CASSLVRADGNGYTF. V and J are TRBV5-1 and TRBJ1-2; no reliable D call. The CDR3 is 15 amino acids. The V end lost 0 bases, the J end lost 6 bases, and 15 bases lay between the germline ends. Germline lookup yields CDR1 SGHRS and CDR2 YFSETQ.

The chain carries TRBV27 and TRBJ1-2; 7 bases are shared with TRBD1. CDR3 length: 13 amino acids. Trimming cost V 3 bases and J 8 bases; bases outside gene matches: 6. CDR1 is MNHEY and CDR2 is SMNVEV in the germline V gene (reference sequence). The CDR3, as DNA: TGTGCCAGCAGTTTCCGGGACAGCAGAGGCTACACCTTC. It encodes CASSFRDSRGYTF.

The J gene is TRBJ2-1, the V gene TRBV18; 10 positions match TRBD1. Germline trimming cut 4 bases from V and 7 bases from J; bases unmatched to any gene: 7. Germline V gene data show CDR1 as KGHSH and CDR2 as LQKENI. The CDR3 has 15 residues. The CDR3 DNA reads TGTGCCAGCTCACGAGGGACAGGGGAAAATAATGAGCAGTTCTTC. It encodes CASSRGTGENNEQFF.

This chain links TRBV11-2 with TRBJ2-7; D not certain. There are 13 residues in the CDR3. Trimming stripped 0 bases from V and 5 bases from J, with 8 bases between. Germline CDR1 and CDR2: SGHAT and FQNNGV. The DNA of the CDR3 is TGTGCCAGCAGCTTAGATCCGGTCCACGAGCAGTACTTC. Protein: CASSLDPVHEQYF.

V is TRBV7-8 and J is TRBJ2-3, with 8 bases identical to TRBD2. V lost 3 bases and J lost 0; bases outside the gene matches: 5. This CDR3 contains 16 residues. Germline assignment: CDR1 SGHVS and CDR2 FQNEAQ. The CDR3 DNA is TGTGCCAGCAGCTTGGTGGCGGGAGGTAGCACAGATACGCAGTATTTT. This codes for CASSLVAGGSTDTQYF.

As for this clone: The junction departs from the called germline gene at one end, perhaps through a read error. CDR3 sequence: CAISDASGSRDTQYF. CDR3 bases: TGTGCCATCAGTGATGCTAGCGGGAGCAGAGATACGCAGTATTTT. The V gene is TRBV10-3, the J gene TRBJ2-3, with TRBD2 matching 10 bases. The CDR3 is 15 amino acids. In germline, CDR1 is ENHRY, CDR2 SYGVKD.

The V and J genes are TRBV27 and TRBJ2-2, with no clear D. The germline V gene encodes CDR1 MNHEY and CDR2 SMNVEV (reference sequence). The CDR3 spans 12 residues. V shed 5 bases and J shed 2 bases, with 3 bases lying between them. The CDR3 sequence: CASSQNTGELFF. Here the CDR3 DNA reads TGTGCCAGCAGTCAAAACACCGGGGAGCTGTTTTTT.

This clone came up once. This sequence joins TRBV28 and TRBJ2-1, with D possibly being TRBD2 (5 bases). Between the trimmed V and J ends, which lost 8 bases and 0 bases, there was a span of 14 bases. Germline loops: CDR1 MDHEN, CDR2 SYDVKM. There are 15 residues in the CDR3. The CDR3 reads CASGISGSSYNEQFF. The CDR3 region has the DNA TGTGCCAGCGGTATAAGCGGTAGCTCCTACAATGAGCAGTTCTTC.

Notes on this clone: The same CDR3 is also encoded by other DNA sequences in this sample. This sequence joins TRBV18 and TRBJ1-2; perhaps TRBD1 as D (5 bases). V was cut by 3 bases and J by 3 bases, with 8 bases left in between. The CDR3 is 13 amino acids. The V gene's germline CDR1 is KGHSH and CDR2 LQKENI. The CDR3 protein is CASSPGRDYGYTF. The CDR3 nucleotides are TGTGCCAGCTCACCGGGCAGGGACTATGGCTACACCTTC.

This clone has a single count. The CDR3 region is CASSLPGLAKNIQYF. The CDR3 DNA follows: TGTGCCAGCAGCTTACCGGGACTAGCCAAAAACATTCAGTACTTC. The V and J genes are TRBV7-9 and TRBJ2-4; D perhaps matches TRBD2 (6 bases). The germline gives CDR1 SEHNR, CDR2 FQNEAQ (reference sequence). Trimming removed 2 bases at V and 0 bases at J, with 8 bases between. The CDR3 is 15 residues long.

The chain joins TRBV2 to TRBJ2-2, with D possibly matching TRBD2 (6 bases). V dropped 4 bases and J dropped 5 bases, with 14 bases sitting between them. CDR3 length: 15 amino acids. Looked up from germline, CDR1 is SNHLY and CDR2 is FYNNEI. CDR3 DNA: TGTGCCAGCAGTGCTACGGGACTTCTGACCGGGGAGCTGTTTTTT. Protein product: CASSATGLLTGELFF.

This rearrangement joins TRBV5-1 to TRBJ2-1; D possibly matches TRBD1 or TRBD2 (5 bases each). CDR3 size: 16 residues. Trimming left V 0 bases short and J 4 bases short, with 14 bases between. CDR1 and CDR2 (germline): SGHRS, YFSETQ. CDR3: CASSLEGTPAYNEQFF. CDR3 DNA: TGCGCCAGCAGCTTGGAGGGGACCCCTGCGTACAATGAGCAGTTCTTC. The complete variable domain, with remaining parts taken from reference TRBV5-1 and TRBJ2-1, reads KAGVTQTPRYLIKTRGQQVTLSCSPISGHRSVSWYQQTPGQGLQFLFEYFSETQRNKGNFPGRFSGRQFSNSRSEMNVSTLELGDSALYLCASSLEGTPAYNEQFFGPGTRLTVL.

With regard to this clone: Other DNA sequences in this specimen translate into the identical CDR3. The chain recombines TRBV13 with TRBJ2-5, with 7 bases aligning to TRBD1. Germline values: CDR1 PRHDT, CDR2 FYEKMQ (reference sequence). The CDR3 consists of 16 residues. The trim removed 5 bases at V and 0 bases at J, leaving 9 bases unmatched. DNA for the CDR3: TGTGCCAGCAGCGCAAGGGGGCAGCTGTACCAAGAGACCCAGTACTTC. Translated, it gives CASSARGQLYQETQYF.

The chain links TRBV3-1 (or the pseudogene TRBV3-2) to TRBJ1-1; 7 positions agree with TRBD1. The ends lost 1 base at V and 4 bases at J; junction bases unmatched: 9. The CDR3 is 16 residues long. The V gene's germline CDR1 is LGHDT and CDR2 YNNKEL (reference sequence). The DNA for the CDR3 is TGTGCCAGCAGCCAAGTCGGGACAGTGGGGATCACTGAAGCTTTCTTT. Protein product: CASSQVGTVGITEAFF.

In this sample, this clone turned up a few times. The chain uses TRBV27 and TRBJ2-1; TRBD2 matches 12 bases. Germline CDR1 MNHEY, CDR2 SMNVEV (reference sequence). The CDR3 loop spans 16 amino acids. The trim removed 4 bases at V and 7 bases at J, leaving 8 bases unmatched. The CDR3 bases are TGTGCCAGCAGTTCGCTAGCGGGAGGGTATAGGAATGAGCAGTTCTTC. It encodes CASSSLAGGYRNEQFF.

This rearrangement joins TRBV5-1 to TRBJ2-1; 12 bases map to TRBD2. J gave up 4 bases and V 4 bases, and 3 bases lay outside the gene matches. The CDR3 has 15 amino acids. CDR1 and CDR2 from the germline V gene are SGHRS and YFSETQ. CDR3 residues: CASSPGTSGYNEQFF. Written as DNA, the CDR3 is TGCGCCAGCAGCCCGGGGACTAGCGGGTACAATGAGCAGTTCTTC.

The chain combines TRBV12-5 with TRBJ2-1, with no clear D. CDR3 length equals 11 residues. V dropped 4 bases and J dropped 10 bases, with 8 bases sitting between them. Germline-derived CDR1 and CDR2 are LGHNT and FRNRAP. CDR3 DNA: TGTGCTAGTGGTTCCATTGGAGAGCAGTTCTTC. Translation gives CASGSIGEQFF.

In the case of this clone: The identical CDR3 is also encoded by other nucleotide sequences in the sample. This chain links TRBV5-1 with TRBJ2-3; no clear D gene. The V gene lost 0 bases and the J gene lost 0 bases, with 8 bases spanning the gap. The CDR3 spans 15 residues. Germline V lookup: CDR1 SGHRS, CDR2 YFSETQ. The CDR3 DNA reads as TGCGCCAGCAGCTTGGCCGGCGGTAGCACAGATACGCAGTATTTT. Its protein is CASSLAGGSTDTQYF.

This rearrangement joins TRBV19 to TRBJ2-2, with TRBD1 identical over 10 bases. The V segment lost 6 bases and the J segment 4 bases; nucleotides outside the gene matches: 5. CDR3 length: 15 residues. Germline lookup yields CDR1 LNHDA and CDR2 SQIVND (reference sequence). The CDR3 DNA reads as TGTGCCAGTAGCCGGGACAGGGGTAGCACCGGGGAGCTGTTTTTT. The encoded protein is CASSRDRGSTGELFF.